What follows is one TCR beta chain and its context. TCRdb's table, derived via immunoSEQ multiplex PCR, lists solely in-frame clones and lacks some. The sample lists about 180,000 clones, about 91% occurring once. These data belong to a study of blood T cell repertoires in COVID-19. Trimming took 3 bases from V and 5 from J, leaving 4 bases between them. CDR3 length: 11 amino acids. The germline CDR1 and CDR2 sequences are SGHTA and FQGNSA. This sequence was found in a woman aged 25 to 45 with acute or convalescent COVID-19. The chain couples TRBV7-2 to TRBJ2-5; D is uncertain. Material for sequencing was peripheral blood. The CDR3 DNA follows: TGTGCCAGCAGCTTTTATGAGACCCAGTACTTC. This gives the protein CASSFYETQYF. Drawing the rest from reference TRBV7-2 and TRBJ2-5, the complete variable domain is GAGVSQSPSNKVTEKGKDVELRCDPISGHTALYWYRQSLGQGLEFLIYFQGNSAPDKSGLPSDRFSAERTGGSVSTLTIQRTQQEDSAVYLCASSFYETQYFGPGTRLLVL.